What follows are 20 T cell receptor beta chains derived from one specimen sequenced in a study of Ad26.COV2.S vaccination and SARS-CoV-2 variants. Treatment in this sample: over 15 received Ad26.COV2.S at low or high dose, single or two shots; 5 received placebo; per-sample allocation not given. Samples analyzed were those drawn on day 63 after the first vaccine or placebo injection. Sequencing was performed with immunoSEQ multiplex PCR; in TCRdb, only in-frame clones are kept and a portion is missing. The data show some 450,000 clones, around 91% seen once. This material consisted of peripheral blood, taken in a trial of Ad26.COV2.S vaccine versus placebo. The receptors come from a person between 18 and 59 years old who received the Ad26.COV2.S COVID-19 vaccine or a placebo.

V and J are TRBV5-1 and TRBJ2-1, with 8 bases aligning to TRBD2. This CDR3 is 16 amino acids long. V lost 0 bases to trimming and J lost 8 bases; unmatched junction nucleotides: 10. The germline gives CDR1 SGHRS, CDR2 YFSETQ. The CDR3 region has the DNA TGCGCCAGCAGCTTGGGAACTAGCGGAGGAATCGATGAGCAGTTCTTC. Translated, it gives CASSLGTSGGIDEQFF.

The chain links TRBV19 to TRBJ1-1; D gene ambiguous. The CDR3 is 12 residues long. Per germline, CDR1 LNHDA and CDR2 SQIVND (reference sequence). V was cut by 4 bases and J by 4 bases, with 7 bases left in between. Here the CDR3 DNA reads TGTGCCAGTAGTAAGGGCGGCACTGAAGCTTTCTTT. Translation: CASSKGGTEAFF.

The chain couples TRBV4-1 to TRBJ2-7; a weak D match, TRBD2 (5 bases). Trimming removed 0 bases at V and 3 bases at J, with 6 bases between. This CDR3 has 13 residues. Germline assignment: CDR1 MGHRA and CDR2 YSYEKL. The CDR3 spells CASSQETNYEQYF. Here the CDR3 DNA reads TGCGCCAGCAGCCAAGAGACTAACTACGAGCAGTACTTC.

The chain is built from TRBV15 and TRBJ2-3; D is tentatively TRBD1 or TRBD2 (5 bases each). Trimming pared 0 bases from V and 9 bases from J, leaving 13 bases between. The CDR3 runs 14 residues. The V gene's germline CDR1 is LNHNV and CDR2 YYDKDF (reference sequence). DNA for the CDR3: TGTGCCACCAGCAGAGATTCCAGACAGCGGACGCAGTATTTT. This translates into CATSRDSRQRTQYF.

Here the CDR3 reads CASSLGGLAGLYNEQFF. CDR3 bases: TGTGCCAGCAGCTTAGGGGGACTAGCGGGTTTGTACAATGAGCAGTTCTTC. The V and J genes are TRBV7-6 and TRBJ2-1, with 12 bases identical to TRBD2. V trimming: 1 base; J trimming: 4 bases; junction bases outside the gene matches: 5. CDR3 size: 17 residues. The germline V gene has CDR1 SGHVS and CDR2 FNYEAQ. Full variable domain (rest looked up from reference TRBV7-6 and TRBJ2-1): GAGVSQSPRYKVTKRGQDVALRCDPISGHVSLYWYRQALGQGPEFLTYFNYEAQQDKSGLPNDRFSAERPEGSISTLTIQRTEQRDSAMYRCASSLGGLAGLYNEQFFGPGTRLTVL.

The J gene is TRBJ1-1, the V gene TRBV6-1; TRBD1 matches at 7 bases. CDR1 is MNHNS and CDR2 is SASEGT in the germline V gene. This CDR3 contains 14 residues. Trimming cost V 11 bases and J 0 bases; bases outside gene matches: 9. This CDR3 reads CAARTGNMNTEAFF. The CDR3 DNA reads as TGTGCCGCGCGGACAGGTAACATGAACACTGAAGCTTTCTTT.

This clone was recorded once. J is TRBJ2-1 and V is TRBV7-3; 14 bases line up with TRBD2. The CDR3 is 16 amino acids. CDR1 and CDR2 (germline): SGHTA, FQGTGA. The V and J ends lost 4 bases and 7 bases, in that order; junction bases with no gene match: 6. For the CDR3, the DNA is TGTGCCAGCAGCTATACGAGACTAGCGGGAGGGAATGAGCAGTTCTTC. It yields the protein CASSYTRLAGGNEQFF.

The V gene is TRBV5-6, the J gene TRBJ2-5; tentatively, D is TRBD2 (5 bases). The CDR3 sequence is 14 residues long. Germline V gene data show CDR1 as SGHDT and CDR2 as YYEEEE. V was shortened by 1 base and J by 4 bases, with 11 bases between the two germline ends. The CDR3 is CASSLHGVRETQYF. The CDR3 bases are TGTGCCAGCAGCTTGCACGGGGTACGAGAGACCCAGTACTTC.

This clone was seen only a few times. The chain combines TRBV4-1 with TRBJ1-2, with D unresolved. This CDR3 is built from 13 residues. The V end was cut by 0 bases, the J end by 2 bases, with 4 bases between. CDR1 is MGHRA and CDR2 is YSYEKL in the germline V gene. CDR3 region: CASSQDRNYGYTF. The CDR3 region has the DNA TGCGCCAGCAGCCAAGATCGGAACTATGGCTACACCTTC.

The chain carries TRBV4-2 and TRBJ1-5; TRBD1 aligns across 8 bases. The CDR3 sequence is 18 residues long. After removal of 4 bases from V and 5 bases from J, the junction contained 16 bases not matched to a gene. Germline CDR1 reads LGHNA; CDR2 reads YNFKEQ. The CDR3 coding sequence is TGTGCCAGCAGCCCCGGACAGGGTGAAGTCCCTTCTTATCAGCCCCAGCATTTT. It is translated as CASSPGQGEVPSYQPQHF.

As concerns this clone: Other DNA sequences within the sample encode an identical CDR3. The CDR3 loop reads CASSPPSQVYEQYF. DNA for the CDR3: TGTGCCAGCTCCCCGCCGTCCCAAGTCTACGAGCAGTACTTC. The chain is built from TRBV18 and TRBJ2-7; D ambiguous. Looked up from germline, CDR1 is KGHSH and CDR2 is LQKENI. Trimming stripped 6 bases from V and 3 bases from J, with 15 bases between. The CDR3 runs 14 residues.

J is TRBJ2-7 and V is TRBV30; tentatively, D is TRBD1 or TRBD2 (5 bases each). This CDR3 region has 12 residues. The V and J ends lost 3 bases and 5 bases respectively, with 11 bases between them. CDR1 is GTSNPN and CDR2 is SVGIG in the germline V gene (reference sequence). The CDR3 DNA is TGTGCCTGGAGAAGGCAGGGACACGAGCAGTACTTC. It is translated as CAWRRQGHEQYF.

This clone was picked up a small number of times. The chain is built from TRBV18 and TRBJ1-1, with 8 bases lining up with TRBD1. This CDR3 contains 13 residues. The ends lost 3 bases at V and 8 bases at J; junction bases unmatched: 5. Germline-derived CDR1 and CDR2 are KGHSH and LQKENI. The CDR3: CASSPPDRAEAFF. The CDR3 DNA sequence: TGTGCCAGCTCACCCCCGGACAGGGCCGAAGCTTTCTTT.

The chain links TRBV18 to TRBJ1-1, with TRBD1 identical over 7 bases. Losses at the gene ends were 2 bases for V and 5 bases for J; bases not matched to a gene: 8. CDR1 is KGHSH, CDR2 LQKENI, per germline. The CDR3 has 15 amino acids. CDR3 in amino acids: CASSPNEGAETEAFF. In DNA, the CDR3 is TGTGCCAGCTCACCAAATGAGGGGGCAGAGACTGAAGCTTTCTTT. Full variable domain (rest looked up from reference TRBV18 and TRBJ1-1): NAGVMQNPRHLVRRRGQEARLRCSPMKGHSHVYWYRQLPEEGLKFMVYLQKENIIDESGMPKERFSAEFPKEGPSILRIQQVVRGDSAAYFCASSPNEGAETEAFFGQGTRLTVV.

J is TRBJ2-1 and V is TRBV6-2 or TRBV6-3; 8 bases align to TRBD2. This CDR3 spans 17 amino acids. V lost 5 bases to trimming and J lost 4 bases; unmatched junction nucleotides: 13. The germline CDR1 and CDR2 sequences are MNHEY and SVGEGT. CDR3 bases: TGTGCCAGCAGTCAGACTAGCGCAACAACCTTTTACAATGAGCAGTTCTTC. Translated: CASSQTSATTFYNEQFF.

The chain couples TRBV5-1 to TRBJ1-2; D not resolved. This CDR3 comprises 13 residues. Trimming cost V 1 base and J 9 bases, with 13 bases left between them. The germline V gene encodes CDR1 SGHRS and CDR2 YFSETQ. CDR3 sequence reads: CASSLSGLSSYTF. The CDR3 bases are TGCGCCAGCAGCTTGAGTGGGCTGAGTAGCTACACCTTC. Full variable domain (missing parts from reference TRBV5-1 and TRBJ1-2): KAGVTQTPRYLIKTRGQQVTLSCSPISGHRSVSWYQQTPGQGLQFLFEYFSETQRNKGNFPGRFSGRQFSNSRSEMNVSTLELGDSALYLCASSLSGLSSYTFGSGTRLTVV.

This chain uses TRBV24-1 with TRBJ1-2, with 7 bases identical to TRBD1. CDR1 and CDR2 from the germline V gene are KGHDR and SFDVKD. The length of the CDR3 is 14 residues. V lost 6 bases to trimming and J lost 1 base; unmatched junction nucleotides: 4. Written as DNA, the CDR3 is TGTGCCACCAGTCCGGCAGGGGGTAACTATGGCTACACCTTC. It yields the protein CATSPAGGNYGYTF.

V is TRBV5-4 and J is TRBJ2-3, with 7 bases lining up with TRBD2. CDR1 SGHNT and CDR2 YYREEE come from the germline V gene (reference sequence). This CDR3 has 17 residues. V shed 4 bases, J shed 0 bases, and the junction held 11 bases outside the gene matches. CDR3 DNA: TGTGCCAGCAGCCTGACCCCCACTAGCGCTAGCACAGATACGCAGTATTTT. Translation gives CASSLTPTSASTDTQYF.

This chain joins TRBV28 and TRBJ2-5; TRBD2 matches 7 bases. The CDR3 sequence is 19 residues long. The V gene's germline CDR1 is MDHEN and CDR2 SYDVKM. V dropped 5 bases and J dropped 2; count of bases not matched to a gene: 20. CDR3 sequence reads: CASSANDPLAGVGQETQYF. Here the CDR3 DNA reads TGTGCCAGCAGTGCCAACGACCCCTTGGCGGGAGTGGGGCAAGAGACCCAGTACTTC.

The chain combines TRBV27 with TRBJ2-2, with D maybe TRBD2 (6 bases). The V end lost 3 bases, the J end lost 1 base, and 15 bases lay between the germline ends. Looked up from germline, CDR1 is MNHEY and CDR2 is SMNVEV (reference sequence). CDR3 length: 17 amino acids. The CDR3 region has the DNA TGTGCCAGCAGTTTGGCCGCGGGACGGATGAACACCGGGGAGCTGTTTTTT. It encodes CASSLAAGRMNTGELFF.